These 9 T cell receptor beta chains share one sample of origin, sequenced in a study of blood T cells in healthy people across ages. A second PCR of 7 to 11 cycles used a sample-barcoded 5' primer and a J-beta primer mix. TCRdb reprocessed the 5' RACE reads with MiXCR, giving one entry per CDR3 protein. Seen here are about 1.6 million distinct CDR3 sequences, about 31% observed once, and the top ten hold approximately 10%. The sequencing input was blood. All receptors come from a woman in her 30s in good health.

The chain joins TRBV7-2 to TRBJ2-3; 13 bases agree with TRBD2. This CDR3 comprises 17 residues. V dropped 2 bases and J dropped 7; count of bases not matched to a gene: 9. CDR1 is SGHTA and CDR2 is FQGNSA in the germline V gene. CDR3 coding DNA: TGTGCCAGCAGCTTATTTAAGGAGACTAGCGGGGGGAATACGCAGTATTTT. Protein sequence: CASSLFKETSGGNTQYF.

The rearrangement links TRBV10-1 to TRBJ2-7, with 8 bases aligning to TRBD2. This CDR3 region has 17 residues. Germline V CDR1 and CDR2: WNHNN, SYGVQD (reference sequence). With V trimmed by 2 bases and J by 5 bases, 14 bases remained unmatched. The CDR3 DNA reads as TGCGCCAGCAGTGAGAAAGGGCGGGAGGACCTTTGGGACGAGCAGTACTTC. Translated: CASSEKGREDLWDEQYF.

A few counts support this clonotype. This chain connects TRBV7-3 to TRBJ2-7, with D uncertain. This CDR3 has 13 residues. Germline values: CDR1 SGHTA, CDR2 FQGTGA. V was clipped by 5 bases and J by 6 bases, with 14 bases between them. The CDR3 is CASSPEPRSEQYF. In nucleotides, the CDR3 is TGTGCCAGCAGCCCCGAACCCCGGAGCGAGCAGTACTTC. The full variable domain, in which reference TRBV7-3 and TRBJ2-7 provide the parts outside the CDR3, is GAGVSQTPSNKVTEKGKYVELRCDPISGHTALYWYRQSLGQGPEFLIYFQGTGAADDSGLPNDRFFAVRPEGSVSTLKIQRTERGDSAVYLCASSPEPRSEQYFGPGTRLTVT.

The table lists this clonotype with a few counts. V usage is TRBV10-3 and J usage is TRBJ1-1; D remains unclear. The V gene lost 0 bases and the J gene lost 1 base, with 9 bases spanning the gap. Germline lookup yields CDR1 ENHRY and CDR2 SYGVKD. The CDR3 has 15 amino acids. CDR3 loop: CAISESSGENTEAFF. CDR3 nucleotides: TGTGCCATCAGTGAGTCGAGCGGGGAGAACACTGAAGCTTTCTTT.

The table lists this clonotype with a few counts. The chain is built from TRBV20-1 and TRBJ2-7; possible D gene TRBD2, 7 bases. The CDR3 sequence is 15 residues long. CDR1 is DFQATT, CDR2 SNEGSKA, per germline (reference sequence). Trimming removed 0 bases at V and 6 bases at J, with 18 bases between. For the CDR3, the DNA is TGCAGTGCTAGAGATCTCTTAACGGGGGGCTCCGAGCAGTACTTC. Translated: CSARDLLTGGSEQYF.

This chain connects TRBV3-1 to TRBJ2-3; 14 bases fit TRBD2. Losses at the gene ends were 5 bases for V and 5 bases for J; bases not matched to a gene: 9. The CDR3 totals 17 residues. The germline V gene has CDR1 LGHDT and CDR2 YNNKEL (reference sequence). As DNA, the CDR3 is TGTGCCAGCAGCTATACCAGACTAGCGGGGGGGATAGATACGCAGTATTTT. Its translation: CASSYTRLAGGIDTQYF.

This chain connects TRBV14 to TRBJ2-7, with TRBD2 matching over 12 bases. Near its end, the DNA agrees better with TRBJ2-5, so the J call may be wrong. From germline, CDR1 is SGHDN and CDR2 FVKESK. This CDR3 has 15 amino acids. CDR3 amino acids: CASSQGTSGMETQYF. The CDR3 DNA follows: TGTGCCAGCAGCCAAGGGACTAGCGGGATGGAGACCCAGTACTTC.

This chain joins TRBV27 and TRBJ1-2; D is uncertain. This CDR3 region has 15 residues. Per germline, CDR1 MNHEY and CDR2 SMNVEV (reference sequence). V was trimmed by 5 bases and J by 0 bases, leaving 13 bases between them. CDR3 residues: CASSPRQDTNYGYTF. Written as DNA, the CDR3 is TGTGCCAGCAGTCCCCGCCAGGATACTAACTATGGCTACACCTTC.

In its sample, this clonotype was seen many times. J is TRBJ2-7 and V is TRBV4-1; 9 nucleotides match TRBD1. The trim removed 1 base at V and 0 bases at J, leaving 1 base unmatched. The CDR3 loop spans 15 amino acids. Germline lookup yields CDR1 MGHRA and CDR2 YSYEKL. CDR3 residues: CASSQGQGVSYEQYF. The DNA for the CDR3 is TGCGCCAGCAGCCAAGGACAGGGGGTCTCCTACGAGCAGTACTTC.